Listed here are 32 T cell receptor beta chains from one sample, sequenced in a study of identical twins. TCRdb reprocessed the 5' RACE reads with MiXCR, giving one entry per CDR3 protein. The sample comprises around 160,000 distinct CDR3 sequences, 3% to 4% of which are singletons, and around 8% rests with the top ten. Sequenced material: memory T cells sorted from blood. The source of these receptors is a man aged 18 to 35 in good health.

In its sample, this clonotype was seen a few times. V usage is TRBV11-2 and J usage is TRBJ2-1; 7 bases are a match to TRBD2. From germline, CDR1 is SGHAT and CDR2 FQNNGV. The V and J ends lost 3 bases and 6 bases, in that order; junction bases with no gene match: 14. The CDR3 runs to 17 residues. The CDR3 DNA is TGTGCCAGCAGCTTCCGGAGAGGTAGCGGGTTACGCAATGAGCAGTTCTTC. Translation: CASSFRRGSGLRNEQFF.

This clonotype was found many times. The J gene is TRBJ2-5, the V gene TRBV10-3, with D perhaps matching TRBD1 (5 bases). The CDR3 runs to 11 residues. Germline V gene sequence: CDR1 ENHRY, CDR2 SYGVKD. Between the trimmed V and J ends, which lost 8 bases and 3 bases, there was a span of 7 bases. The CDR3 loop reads CAIGAEETQYF. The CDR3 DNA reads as TGTGCCATCGGGGCAGAAGAGACCCAGTACTTC.

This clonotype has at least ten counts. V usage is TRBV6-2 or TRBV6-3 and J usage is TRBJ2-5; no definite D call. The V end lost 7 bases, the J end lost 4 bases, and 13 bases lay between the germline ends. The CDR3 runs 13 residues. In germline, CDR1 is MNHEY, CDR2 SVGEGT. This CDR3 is CASNMDARETQYF. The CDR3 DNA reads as TGTGCCAGCAATATGGATGCCAGAGAGACCCAGTACTTC.

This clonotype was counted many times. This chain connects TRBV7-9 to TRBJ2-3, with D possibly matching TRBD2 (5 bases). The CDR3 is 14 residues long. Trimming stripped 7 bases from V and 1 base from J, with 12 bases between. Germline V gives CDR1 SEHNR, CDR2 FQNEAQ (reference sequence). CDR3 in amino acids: CASTSGWGTDTQYF. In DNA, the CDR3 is TGTGCCAGCACCTCGGGATGGGGCACAGATACGCAGTATTTT.

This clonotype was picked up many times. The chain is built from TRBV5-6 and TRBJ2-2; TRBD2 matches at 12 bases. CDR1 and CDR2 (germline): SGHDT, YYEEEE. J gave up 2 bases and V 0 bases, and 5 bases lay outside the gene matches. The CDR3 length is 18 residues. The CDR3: CASSLVLAGGINTGELFF. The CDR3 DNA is TGTGCCAGCAGCTTGGTCCTAGCGGGAGGGATTAACACCGGGGAGCTGTTTTTT.

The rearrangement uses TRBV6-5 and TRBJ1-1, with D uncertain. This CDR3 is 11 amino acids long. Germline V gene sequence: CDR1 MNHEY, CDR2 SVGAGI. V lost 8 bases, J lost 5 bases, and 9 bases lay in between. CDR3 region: CASGRSTEAFF. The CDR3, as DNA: TGTGCCAGCGGTAGGTCGACTGAAGCTTTCTTT.

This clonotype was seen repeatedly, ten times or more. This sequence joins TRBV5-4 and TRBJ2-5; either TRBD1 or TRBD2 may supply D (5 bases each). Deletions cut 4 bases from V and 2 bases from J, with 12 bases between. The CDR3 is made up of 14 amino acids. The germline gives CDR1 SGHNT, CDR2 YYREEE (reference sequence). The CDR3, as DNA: TGTGCCAGCAGCCAACCGGGACGGCAAGAGACCCAGTACTTC. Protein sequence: CASSQPGRQETQYF. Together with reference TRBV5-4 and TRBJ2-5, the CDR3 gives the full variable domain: ETGVTQSPTHLIKTRGQQVTLRCSSQSGHNTVSWYQQALGQGPQFIFQYYREEENGRGNFPPRFSGLQFPNYSSELNVNALELDDSALYLCASSQPGRQETQYFGPGTRLLVL.

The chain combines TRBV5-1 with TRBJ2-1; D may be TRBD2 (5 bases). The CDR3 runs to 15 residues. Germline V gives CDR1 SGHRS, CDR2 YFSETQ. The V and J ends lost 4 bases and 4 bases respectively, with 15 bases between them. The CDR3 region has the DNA TGCGCCAGCAGCCGCGACGAGAGCGGTTACAATGAGCAGTTCTTC. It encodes CASSRDESGYNEQFF.

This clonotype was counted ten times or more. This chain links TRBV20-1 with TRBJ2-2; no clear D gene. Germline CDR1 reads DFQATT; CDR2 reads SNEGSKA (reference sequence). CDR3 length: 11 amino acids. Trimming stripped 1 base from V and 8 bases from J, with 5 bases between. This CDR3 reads CSARVGGELFF. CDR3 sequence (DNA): TGCAGTGCTAGAGTAGGGGGGGAGCTGTTTTTT.

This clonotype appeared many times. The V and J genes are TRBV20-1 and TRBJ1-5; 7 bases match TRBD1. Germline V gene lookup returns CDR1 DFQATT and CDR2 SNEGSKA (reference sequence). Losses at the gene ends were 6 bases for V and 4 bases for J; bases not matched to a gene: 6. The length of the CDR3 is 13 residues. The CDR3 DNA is TGCAGTGCCCTGATACAGGGGAATCAGCCCCAGCATTTT. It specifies CSALIQGNQPQHF.

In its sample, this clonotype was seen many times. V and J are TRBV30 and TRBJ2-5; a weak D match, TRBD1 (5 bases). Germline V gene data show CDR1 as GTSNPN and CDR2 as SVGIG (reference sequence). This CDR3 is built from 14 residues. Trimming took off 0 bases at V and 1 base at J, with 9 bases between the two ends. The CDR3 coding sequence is TGTGCCTGGAGTGTCGGACAAACCCAAGAGACCCAGTACTTC. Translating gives CAWSVGQTQETQYF.

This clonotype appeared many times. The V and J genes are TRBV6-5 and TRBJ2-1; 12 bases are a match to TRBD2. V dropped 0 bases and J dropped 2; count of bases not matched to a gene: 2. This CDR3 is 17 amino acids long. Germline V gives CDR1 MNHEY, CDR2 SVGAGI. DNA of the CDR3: TGTGCCAGCAGTTACTCGGGACTAGCGGGCGCCTACAATGAGCAGTTCTTC. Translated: CASSYSGLAGAYNEQFF.

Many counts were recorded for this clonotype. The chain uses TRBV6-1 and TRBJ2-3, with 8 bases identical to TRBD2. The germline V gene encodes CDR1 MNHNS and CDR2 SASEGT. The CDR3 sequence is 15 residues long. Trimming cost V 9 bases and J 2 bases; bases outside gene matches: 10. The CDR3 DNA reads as TGTGCCAGTCTGCCGGGACTAGGGTCCACAGATACGCAGTATTTT. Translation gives CASLPGLGSTDTQYF.

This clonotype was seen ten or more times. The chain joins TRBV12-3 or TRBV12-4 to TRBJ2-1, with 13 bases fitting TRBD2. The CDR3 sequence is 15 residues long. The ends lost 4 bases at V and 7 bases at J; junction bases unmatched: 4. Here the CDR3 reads CASSYPGLAGNEQFF. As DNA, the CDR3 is TGTGCCAGCAGTTACCCGGGACTAGCGGGAAATGAGCAGTTCTTC.

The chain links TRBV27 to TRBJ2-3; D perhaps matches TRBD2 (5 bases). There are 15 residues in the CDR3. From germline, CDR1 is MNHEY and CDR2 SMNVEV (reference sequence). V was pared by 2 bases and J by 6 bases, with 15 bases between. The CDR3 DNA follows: TGTGCCAGCAGTTTAGTAACGGGAAAGAGCGATACGCAGTATTTT. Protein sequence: CASSLVTGKSDTQYF.

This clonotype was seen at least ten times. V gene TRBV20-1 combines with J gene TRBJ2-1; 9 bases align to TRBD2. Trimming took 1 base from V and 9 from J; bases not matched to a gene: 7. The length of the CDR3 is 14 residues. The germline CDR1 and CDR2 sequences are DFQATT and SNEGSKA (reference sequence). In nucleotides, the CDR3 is TGCAGTGCTAGAGCCCTAGCGGGACGTCCTGAGCAGTTCTTC. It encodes CSARALAGRPEQFF.

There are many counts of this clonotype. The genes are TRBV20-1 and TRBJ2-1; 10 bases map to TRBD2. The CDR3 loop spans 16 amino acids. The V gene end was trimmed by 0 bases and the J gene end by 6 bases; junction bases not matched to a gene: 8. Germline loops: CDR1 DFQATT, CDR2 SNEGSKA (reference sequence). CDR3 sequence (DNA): TGCAGTGCTAGAGATCGGCTAGCGGGAGATGGCAATGAGCAGTTCTTC. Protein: CSARDRLAGDGNEQFF.

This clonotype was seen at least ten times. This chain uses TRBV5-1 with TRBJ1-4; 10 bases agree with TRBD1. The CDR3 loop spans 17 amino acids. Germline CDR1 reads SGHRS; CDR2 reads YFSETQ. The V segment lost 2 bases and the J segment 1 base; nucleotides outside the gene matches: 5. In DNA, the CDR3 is TGCGCCAGCAGCTTATCCCGGGACAGGGGAACTAATGAAAAACTGTTTTTT. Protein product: CASSLSRDRGTNEKLFF.

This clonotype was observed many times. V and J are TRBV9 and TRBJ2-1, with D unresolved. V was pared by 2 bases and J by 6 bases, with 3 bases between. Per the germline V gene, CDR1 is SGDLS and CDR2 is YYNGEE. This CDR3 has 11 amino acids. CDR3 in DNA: TGTGCCAGCAGCGTGACCAATGAGCAGTTCTTC. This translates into CASSVTNEQFF.

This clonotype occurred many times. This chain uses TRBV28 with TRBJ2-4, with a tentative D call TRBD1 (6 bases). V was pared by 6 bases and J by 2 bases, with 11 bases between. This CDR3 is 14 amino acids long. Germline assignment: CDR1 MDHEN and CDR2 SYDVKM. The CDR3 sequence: CASSQGFSKNIQYF. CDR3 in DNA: TGTGCCAGCAGCCAGGGGTTTTCCAAAAACATTCAGTACTTC. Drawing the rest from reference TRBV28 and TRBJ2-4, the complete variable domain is DVKVTQSSRYLVKRTGEKVFLECVQDMDHENMFWYRQDPGLGLRLIYFSYDVKMKEKGDIPEGYSVSREKKERFSLILESASTNQTSMYLCASSQGFSKNIQYFGAGTRLSVL.

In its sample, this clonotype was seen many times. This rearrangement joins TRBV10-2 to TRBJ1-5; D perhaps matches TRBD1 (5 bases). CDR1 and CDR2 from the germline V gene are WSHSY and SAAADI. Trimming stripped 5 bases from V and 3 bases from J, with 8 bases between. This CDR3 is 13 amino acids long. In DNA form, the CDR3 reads TGCGCCAGCAGTTGGGGACCCAATCAGCCCCAGCATTTT. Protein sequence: CASSWGPNQPQHF.

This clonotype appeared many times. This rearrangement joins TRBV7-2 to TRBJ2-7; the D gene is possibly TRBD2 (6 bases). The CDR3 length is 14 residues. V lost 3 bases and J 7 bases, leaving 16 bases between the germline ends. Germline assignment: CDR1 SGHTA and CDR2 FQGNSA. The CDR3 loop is CASSLSRPAGEQYF. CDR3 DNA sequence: TGTGCCAGCAGCTTGTCACGACCCGCGGGGGAGCAGTACTTC.

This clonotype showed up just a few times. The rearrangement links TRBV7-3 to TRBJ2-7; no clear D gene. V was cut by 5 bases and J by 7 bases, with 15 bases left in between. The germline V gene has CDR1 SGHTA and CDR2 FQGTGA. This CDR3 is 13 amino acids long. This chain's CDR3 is CASSPSPSLEQYF. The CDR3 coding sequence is TGTGCCAGCAGCCCGAGTCCGTCCCTGGAGCAGTACTTC.

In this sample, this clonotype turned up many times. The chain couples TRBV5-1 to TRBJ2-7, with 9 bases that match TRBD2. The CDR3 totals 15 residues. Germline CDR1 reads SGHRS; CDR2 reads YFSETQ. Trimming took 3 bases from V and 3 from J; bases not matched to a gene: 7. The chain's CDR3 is CASSWNLAGSYEQYF. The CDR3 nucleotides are TGCGCCAGCAGCTGGAATCTAGCGGGAAGCTACGAGCAGTACTTC.

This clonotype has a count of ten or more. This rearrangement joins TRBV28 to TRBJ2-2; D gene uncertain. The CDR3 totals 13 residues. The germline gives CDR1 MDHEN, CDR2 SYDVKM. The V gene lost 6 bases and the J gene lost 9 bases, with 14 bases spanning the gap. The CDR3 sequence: CASSINQARELFF. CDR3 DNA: TGTGCCAGCAGCATAAACCAGGCCAGGGAGCTGTTTTTT.

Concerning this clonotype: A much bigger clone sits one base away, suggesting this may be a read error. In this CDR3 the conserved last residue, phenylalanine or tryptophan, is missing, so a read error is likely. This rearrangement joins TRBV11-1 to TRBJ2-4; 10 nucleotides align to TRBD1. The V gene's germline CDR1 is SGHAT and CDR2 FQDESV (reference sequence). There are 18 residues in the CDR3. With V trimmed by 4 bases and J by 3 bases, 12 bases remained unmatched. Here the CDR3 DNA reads TGTGCCAGCAGCTCAACGGCGACAGGGGGCGTAGGCAAAAACATTCAGTACGTC. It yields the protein CASSSTATGGVGKNIQYV.

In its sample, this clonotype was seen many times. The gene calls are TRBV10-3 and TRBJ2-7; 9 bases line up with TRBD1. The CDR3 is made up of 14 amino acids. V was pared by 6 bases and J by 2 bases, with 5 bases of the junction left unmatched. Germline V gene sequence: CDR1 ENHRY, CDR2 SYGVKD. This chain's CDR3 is CAISDRGRAYEQYF. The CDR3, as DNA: TGTGCCATCAGCGACAGGGGGAGAGCCTACGAGCAGTACTTC.

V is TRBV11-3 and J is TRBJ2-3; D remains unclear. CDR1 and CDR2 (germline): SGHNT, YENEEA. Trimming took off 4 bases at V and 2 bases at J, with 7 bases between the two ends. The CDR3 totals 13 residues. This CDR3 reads CASSSSPTDTQYF. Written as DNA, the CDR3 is TGTGCCAGCAGCTCCTCACCCACAGATACGCAGTATTTT.

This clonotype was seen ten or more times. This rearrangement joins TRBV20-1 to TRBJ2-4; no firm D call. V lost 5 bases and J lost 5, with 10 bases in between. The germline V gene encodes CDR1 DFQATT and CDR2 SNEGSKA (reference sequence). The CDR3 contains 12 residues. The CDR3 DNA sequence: TGCAGTGCTTCTCGGACCGAAAACATTCAGTACTTC. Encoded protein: CSASRTENIQYF.

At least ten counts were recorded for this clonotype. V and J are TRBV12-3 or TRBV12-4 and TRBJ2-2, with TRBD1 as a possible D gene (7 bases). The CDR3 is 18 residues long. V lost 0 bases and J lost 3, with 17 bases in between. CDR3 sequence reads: CASSLALGPRGDTGELFF. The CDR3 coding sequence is TGTGCCAGCAGTTTAGCGCTCGGACCCAGGGGGGACACCGGGGAGCTGTTTTTT.

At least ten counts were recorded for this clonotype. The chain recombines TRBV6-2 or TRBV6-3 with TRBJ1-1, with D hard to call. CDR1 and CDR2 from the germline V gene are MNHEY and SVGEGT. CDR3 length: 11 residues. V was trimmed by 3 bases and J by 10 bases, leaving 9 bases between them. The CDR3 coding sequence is TGTGCCAGCAGTTATGGAAGGCGAGCTTTCTTT. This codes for CASSYGRRAFF.

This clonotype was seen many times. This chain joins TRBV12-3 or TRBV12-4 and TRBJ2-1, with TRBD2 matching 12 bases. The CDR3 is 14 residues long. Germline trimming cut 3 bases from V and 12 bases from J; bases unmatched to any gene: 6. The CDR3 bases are TGTGCCAGCAGTTTCCGACTAGCGGGAGCCGGGCAGTTCTTC. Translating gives CASSFRLAGAGQFF.